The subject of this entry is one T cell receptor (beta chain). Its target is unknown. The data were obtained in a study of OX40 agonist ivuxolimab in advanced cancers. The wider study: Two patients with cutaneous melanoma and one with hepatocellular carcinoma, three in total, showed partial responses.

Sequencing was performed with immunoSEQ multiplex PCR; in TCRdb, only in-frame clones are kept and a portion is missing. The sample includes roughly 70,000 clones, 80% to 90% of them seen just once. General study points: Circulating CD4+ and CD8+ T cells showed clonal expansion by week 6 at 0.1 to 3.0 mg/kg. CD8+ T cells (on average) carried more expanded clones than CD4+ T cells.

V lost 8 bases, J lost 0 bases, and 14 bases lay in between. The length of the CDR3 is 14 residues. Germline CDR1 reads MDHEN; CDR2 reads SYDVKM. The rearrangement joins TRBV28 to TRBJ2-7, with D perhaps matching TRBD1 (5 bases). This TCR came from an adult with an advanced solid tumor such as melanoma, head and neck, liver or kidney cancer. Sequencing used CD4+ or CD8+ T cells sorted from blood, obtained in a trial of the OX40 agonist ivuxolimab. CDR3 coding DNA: TGTGCCAGCCACAGGTCCCGGAGCTCCTACGAGCAGTACTTC. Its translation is CASHRSRSSYEQYF.